This T cell receptor beta chain is drawn from a study of CD8 T cells in ankylosing spondylitis. Study results and limitations: Previous work reported some of these motif variants in the synovial fluid and blood of reactive arthritis. Clones linked to disease were reported to show significant enrichment in matched ankylosing spondylitis synovial fluid. Made up of about eight highly homologous variants, a TCR beta motif appeared characteristic of ankylosing spondylitis blood.

This clonotype was detected ten times or more. The antigen remains unidentified. Quantitative 5'-RACE with molecular barcodes was used to make the TCR beta libraries. TCRdb recomputed calls from the 5' RACE reads with MiXCR, one row per CDR3 protein. The table shows about 340,000 distinct CDR3 sequences, with more than 20% occurring only once. The CDR3 spans 12 residues. Germline CDR1 reads SGDLS; CDR2 reads YYNGEE. V lost 3 bases and J lost 5, with 5 bases in between. Material for sequencing was blood, either unsorted or a sorted T cell fraction (not recorded which). This sequence originates from a male donor with ankylosing spondylitis or in good health (not recorded which). This chain connects TRBV9 to TRBJ2-2; D uncertain. The CDR3 sequence is CASSGLTGELFF. The CDR3 DNA sequence: TGTGCCAGCAGCGGACTTACCGGGGAGCTGTTTTTT.